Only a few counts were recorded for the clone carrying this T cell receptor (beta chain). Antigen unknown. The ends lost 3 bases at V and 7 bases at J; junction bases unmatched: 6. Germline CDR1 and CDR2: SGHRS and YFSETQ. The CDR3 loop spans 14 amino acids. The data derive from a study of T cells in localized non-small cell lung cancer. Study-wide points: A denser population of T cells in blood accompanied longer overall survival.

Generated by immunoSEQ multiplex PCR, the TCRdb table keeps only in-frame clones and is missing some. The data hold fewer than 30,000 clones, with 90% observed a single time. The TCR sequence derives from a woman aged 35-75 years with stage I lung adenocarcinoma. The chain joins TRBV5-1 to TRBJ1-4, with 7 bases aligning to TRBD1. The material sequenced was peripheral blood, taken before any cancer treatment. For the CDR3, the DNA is TGCGCCAGCAGCTCAGACAGGGAGGGTGAAAAACTGTTTTTT. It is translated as CASSSDREGEKLFF.